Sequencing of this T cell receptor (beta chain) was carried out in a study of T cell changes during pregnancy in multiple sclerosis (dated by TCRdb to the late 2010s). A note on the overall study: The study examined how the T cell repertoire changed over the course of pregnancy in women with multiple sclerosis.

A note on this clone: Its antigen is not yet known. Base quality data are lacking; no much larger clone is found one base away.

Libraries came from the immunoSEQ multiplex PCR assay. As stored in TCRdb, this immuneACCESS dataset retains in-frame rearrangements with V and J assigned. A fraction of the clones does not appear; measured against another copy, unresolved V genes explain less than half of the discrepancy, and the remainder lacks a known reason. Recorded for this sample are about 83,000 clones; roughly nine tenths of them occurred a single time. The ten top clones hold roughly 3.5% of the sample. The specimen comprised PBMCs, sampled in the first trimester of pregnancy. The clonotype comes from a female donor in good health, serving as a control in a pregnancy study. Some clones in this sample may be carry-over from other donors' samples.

The nucleotide sequence is TGTGCCAGTAGTCTGGGACAGGCGGTGTTAAGTGAAAAACTGTTTTTT. Its translation is CASSLGQAVLSEKLFF. This chain joins TRBV19 to TRBJ1-4; 8 bases in the junction line up with TRBD1. Germline trimming: 5 bases from V, 7 bases from J; junction bases outside gene matches: 12. Counted from cysteine to phenylalanine, this CDR3 has 16 amino acids. Only the CDR3 portion is preserved as DNA: 48 bases, with reading frame beginning at the first base. For CDR1 and CDR2, the germline V gene (reference sequence) lists LNHDA and SQIVND.